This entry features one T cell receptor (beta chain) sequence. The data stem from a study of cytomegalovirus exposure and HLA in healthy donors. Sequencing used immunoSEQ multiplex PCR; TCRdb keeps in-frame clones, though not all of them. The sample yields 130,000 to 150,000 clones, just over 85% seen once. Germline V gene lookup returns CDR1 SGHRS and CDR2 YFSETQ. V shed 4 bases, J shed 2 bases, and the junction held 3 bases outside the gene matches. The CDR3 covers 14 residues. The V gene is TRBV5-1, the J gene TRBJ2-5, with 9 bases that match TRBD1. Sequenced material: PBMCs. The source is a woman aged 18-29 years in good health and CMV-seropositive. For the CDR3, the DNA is TGCGCCAGCAGCCGGGGGACAGGGCAAGAGACCCAGTACTTC. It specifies CASSRGTGQETQYF.